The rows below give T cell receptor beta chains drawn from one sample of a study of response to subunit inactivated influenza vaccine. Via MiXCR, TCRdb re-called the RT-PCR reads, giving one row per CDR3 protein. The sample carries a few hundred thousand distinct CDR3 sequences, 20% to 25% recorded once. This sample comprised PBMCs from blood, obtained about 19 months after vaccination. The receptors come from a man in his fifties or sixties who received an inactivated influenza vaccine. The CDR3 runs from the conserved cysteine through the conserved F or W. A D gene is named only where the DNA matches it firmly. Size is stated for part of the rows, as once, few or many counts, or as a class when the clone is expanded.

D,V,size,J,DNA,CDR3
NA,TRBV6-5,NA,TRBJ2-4,TGTGCCAGCAGTTACAGTTCCAAAAACATTCAGTACTTC,CASSYSSKNIQYF
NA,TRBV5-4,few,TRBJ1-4,TGTGCCAGCAGCTTGGGAACTAGGGGTGAAAAACTGTTTTTT,CASSLGTRGEKLFF
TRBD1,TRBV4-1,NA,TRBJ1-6,TGCGCCAGCAGCCAAGAAAACAGGGGTGATTCACCCCTCCACTTT,CASSQENRGDSPLHF
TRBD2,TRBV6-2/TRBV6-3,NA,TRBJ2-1,TGTGCCAGCAGTCTCCTAGCGGTCCGCGATGAGCAGTTCTTC,CASSLLAVRDEQFF
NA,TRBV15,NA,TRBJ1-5,TGTGCCACCAGCGGTGAGGGCGCAACAGGCAATCAGCCCCAGCATTTT,CATSGEGATGNQPQHF
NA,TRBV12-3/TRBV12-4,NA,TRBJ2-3,TGTGCCAGCACCCCCGTGGGGGGCCTTAACACAGATACGCAGTATTTT,CASTPVGGLNTDTQYF
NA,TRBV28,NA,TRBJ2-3,TGTGCCAGCAGTTTCCCAGGCACAGATACGCAGTATTTT,CASSFPGTDTQYF
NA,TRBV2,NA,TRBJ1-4,TGTGCCAGCAGGTGGGGGACTAATGAAAAACTGTTTTTT,CASRWGTNEKLFF
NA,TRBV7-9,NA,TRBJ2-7,TGTGCCAGCAGCAACGGACAGTTTTTCCTCTCCTACGAGCAGTACTTC,CASSNGQFFLSYEQYF
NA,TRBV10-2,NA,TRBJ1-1,TGCGCCAGCAGTGAGAATTTTGGGTCGAACACTGAAGCTTTCTTT,CASSENFGSNTEAFF
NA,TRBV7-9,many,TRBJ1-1,TGTGCCAGCAGTCACTATGTGGGCAGGGCGGGCACTGAAGCTTTCTTT,CASSHYVGRAGTEAFF
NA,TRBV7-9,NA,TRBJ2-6,TGTGCCAGCAGCTCCACAGTTCTGAGCTCTGGGGCCAACGTCCTGACTTTC,CASSSTVLSSGANVLTF
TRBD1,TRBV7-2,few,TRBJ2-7,TGTGCCAGCAGTTATACCGGGACAGGGGGACGCGAGCAGTACTTC,CASSYTGTGGREQYF
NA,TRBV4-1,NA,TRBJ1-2,TGCGCCAGCAGCCAAAAGTCAACGGGGGCTGGCTACACCTTC,CASSQKSTGAGYTF
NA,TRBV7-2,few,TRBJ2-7,TGTGCCAGCAGCTTACAACAGATATACGAGCAGTACTTC,CASSLQQIYEQYF
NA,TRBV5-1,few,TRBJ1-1,TGCGCCAGCAGCTTGGGTGGAGGGATATTCACTGAAGCTTTCTTT,CASSLGGGIFTEAFF
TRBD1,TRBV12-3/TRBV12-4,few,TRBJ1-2,TGTGCCAGCAGTTTGGGGACAGGGTTAGGACGGACCTATGGCTACACCTTC,CASSLGTGLGRTYGYTF
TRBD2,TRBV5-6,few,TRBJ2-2,TGTGCCAGCAGCTATCGGACTAGCGGGCCCACCGGGGAGCTGTTTTTT,CASSYRTSGPTGELFF
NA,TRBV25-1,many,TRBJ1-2,TGTGCCAGCAGCCCCACTGGGACAAAGTATGGCTACACCTTC,CASSPTGTKYGYTF
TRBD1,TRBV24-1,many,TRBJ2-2,TGTGCCACCAGTGATCCGGGACAGGGGACCGGGGAGCTGTTTTTT,CATSDPGQGTGELFF
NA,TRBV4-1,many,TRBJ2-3,TGCGCCAGCAGCCAAATACTGAATATGGTAGCTTTCCCAGATACGCAGTATTTT,CASSQILNMVAFPDTQYF
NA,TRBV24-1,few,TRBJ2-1,TGTGCCACCAGTCACCCCGGCGGGATCGGGCAGTTCTTC,CATSHPGGIGQFF
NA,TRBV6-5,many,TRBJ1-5,TGTGCCAGCAGTTACGGGGTTTGGGGGAATCAGCCCCAGCATTTT,CASSYGVWGNQPQHF
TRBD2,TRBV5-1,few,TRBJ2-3,TGCGCCAGCAGCGTCGGGACTAGCGGGGGGTCAGAGCAGTATTTT,CASSVGTSGGSEQYF
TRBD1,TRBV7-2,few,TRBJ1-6,TGTGCCAGCAGCCAACGGGACAGGGCCTCACCCCTCCACTTT,CASSQRDRASPLHF
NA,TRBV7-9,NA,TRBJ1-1,TGTGCCAGCAGCGTAGGGGCAGCAGCTTTCTTT,CASSVGAAAFF
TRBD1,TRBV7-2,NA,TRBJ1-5,TGTGCCAGCAGCCTGGACAGGTATGGCAATCAGCCCCAGCATTTT,CASSLDRYGNQPQHF
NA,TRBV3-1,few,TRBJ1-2,TGTGCCAGCAGCCAAGACAGGGTCAGGCGCTCCAACTATGGCTACACCTTC,CASSQDRVRRSNYGYTF
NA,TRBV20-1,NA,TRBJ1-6,TGCAGTGCTAGAGAGTCCACCGGAGGTTCACCCCTCCACTTT,CSARESTGGSPLHF
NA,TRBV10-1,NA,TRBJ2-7,TGCGCCAGCACCCCGACTGGACAGCACTCCTACGAGCAGTACTTC,CASTPTGQHSYEQYF
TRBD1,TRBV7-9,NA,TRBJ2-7,TGTGCCAGCAGCTTAGCGGGACAGACACGCAACGAGCAGTACTTC,CASSLAGQTRNEQYF
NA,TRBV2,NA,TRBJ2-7,TGTGCCAGCAGTGACGGGCGTCCGCCCTACGAGCAGTACTTC,CASSDGRPPYEQYF
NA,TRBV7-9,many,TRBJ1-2,TGTGCCAGCAGCTTATCCGGACAGACCCTTAACTATGGCTACACCTTC,CASSLSGQTLNYGYTF
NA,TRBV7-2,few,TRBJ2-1,TGTGCCAGCAGCTTAGACGCGGGAACCAATGAGCAGTTCTTC,CASSLDAGTNEQFF
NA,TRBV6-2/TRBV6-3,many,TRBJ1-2,TGTGCCAGCAGTCACGGGCAGGTCTATGGCTACACCTTC,CASSHGQVYGYTF
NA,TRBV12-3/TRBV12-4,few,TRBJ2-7,TGTGCCAGCAGGCTCAGGGGGGGTAACGAGCAGTACTTC,CASRLRGGNEQYF
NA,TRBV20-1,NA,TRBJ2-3,TGCAGTGCTGCTTTCGGAGGAAGCACAGATACGCAGTATTTT,CSAAFGGSTDTQYF
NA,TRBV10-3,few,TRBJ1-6,TGTGCCATCAGTCCGGGACAAGAAAATTCACCCCTCCACTTT,CAISPGQENSPLHF
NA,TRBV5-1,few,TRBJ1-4,TGCGCCAGCAGCCATGATAATGAAAAACTGTTTTTT,CASSHDNEKLFF
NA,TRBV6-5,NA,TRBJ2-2,TGTGCCAGCAGTTATGGTGCAGGTAGAGCCGGGGAGCTGTTTTTT,CASSYGAGRAGELFF
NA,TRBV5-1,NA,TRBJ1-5,TGCGCCAGCAGCTCAGGAGAGGGAGGAGGGCCCCAGCATTTT,CASSSGEGGGPQHF
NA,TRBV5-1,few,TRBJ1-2,TGCGCCAGCAGCTTGGAGCAGTACGACTATGGCTACACCTTC,CASSLEQYDYGYTF
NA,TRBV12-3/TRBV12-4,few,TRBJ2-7,TGTGCCAGCAGTCCTCGGGACAAAAACTACTACGAGCAGTACTTC,CASSPRDKNYYEQYF
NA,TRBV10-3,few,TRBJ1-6,TGTGCCATCAGTGAGTCGAGCGGGGGGTATAATTCACCCCTCCACTTT,CAISESSGGYNSPLHF
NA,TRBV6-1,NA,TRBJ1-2,TGTGCCAGCACCGTAAGCACCTATGGCTACACCTTC,CASTVSTYGYTF
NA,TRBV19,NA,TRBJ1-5,TGTGCCAGTACCCTGGTGGGGGGCTATAGCAATCAGCCCCAGCATTTT,CASTLVGGYSNQPQHF
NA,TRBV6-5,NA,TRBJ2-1,TGTGCCAGCAGTAACCTGGGGGGAGGGGGGAATGAGCAGTTCTTC,CASSNLGGGGNEQFF
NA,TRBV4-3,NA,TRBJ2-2,TGCGCCAGCAGCCAAGAGGTGTTTGCCGGGGAGCTGTTTTTT,CASSQEVFAGELFF
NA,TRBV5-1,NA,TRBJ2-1,TGCGCCAGCAGCTTGGTAGCGGCTACCTACAATGAGCAGTTCTTC,CASSLVAATYNEQFF
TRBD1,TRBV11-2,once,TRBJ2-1,TGTGCCAGCAGGCGGCGGGACAGGGGGTACAATGAGCAGTTCTTC,CASRRRDRGYNEQFF
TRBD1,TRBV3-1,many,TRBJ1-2,TGTGCCAGCAGCCACGAAGCCGGGACAGGGAGCTATGGCTACACCTTC,CASSHEAGTGSYGYTF
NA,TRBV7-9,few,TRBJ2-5,TGTGCCAGCAGCTTAGGAGCCAGGGGCCAAGAGACCCAGTACTTC,CASSLGARGQETQYF